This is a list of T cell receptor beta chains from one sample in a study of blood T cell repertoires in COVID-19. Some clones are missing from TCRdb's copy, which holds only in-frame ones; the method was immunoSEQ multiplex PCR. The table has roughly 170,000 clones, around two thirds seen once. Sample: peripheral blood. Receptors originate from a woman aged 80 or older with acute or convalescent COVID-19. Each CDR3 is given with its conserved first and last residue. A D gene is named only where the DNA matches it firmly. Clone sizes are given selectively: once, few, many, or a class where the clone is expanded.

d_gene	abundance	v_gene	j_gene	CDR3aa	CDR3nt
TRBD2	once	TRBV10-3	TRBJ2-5	CATRGGRAGETQYF	TGTGCCACCCGGGGCGGGAGGGCCGGTGAGACCCAGTACTTC
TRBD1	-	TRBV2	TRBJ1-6	CASSETGVYSPLHF	TGTGCCAGCAGTGAGACAGGGGTATATTCACCCCTCCACTTT
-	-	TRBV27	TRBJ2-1	CASSPSGLSYNEQFF	TGTGCCAGCAGTCCGTCGGGACTCTCCTACAATGAGCAGTTCTTC
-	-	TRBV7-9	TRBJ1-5	CASSLMRDQPQHF	TGTGCCAGCAGCTTGATGCGGGATCAGCCCCAGCATTTT
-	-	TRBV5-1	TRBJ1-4	CASSLGDNEKLFF	TGCGCCAGCAGCTTGGGAGATAATGAAAAACTGTTTTTT
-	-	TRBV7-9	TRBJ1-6	CASSFGLSSYNSPLHF	TGTGCCAGCAGCTTTGGTTTGAGCTCCTATAATTCACCCCTCCACTTT
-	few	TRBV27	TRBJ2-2	CASSRQSDTGELFF	TGTGCCAGCAGTCGACAGTCAGACACCGGGGAGCTGTTTTTT
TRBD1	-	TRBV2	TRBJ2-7	CASTSIGQGGYEQYF	TGTGCCAGCACATCCATAGGACAGGGCGGCTACGAGCAGTACTTC
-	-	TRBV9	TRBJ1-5	CASSVVGEPGEPQHF	TGTGCCAGCAGCGTAGTCGGGGAACCTGGGGAGCCCCAGCATTTT
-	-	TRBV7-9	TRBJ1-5	CASSPVGGGYQPQHF	TGTGCCAGCAGCCCCGTAGGGGGTGGGTATCAGCCCCAGCATTTT
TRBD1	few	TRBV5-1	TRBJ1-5	CASSLAPGGTQPQHF	TGCGCCAGCAGCTTGGCGCCAGGGGGCACTCAGCCCCAGCATTTT
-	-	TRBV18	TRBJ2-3	CASSPRSGTTDTQYF	TGTGCCAGCTCACCACGAAGCGGAACCACAGATACGCAGTATTTT
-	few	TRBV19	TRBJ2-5	CASKGGRWGNQETQYF	TGTGCCAGTAAAGGGGGAAGATGGGGAAACCAAGAGACCCAGTACTTC
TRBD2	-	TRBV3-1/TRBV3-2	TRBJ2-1	CASSQLDLAGVDEQFF	TGTGCCAGCAGCCAGTTAGATCTAGCGGGAGTGGATGAGCAGTTCTTC
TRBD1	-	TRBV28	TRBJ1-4	CASSLMKIRDRGVVANEKLFF	TGTGCCAGCAGTTTAATGAAAATCCGGGACAGGGGCGTTGTTGCTAATGAAAAACTGTTTTTT
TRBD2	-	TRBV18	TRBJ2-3	CASSSSGLALLDTQYF	TGTGCCAGCTCCAGTTCGGGACTAGCGTTACTCGATACGCAGTATTTT
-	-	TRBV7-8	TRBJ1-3	CASSLEHGVGGNTIYF	TGTGCCAGCAGCTTGGAACATGGAGTGGGTGGAAACACCATATATTTT
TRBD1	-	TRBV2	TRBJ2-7	CASSNHLWDSTYEQYF	TGTGCCAGCAGTAATCATTTATGGGACAGTACCTACGAGCAGTACTTC
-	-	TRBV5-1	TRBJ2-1	CASSLILSSYNEQFF	TGCGCCAGCAGCTTAATATTGAGCTCCTACAATGAGCAGTTCTTC
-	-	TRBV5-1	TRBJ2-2	CASSAARVNTGELFF	TGCGCCAGCAGTGCGGCCAGGGTAAACACCGGGGAGCTGTTTTTT
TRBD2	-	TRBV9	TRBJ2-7	CASSGGLAGGRYEQYF	TGTGCCAGCAGCGGGGGACTAGCGGGAGGACGCTACGAGCAGTACTTC
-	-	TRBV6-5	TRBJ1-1	CASSYRWQGGITEAFF	TGTGCCAGCAGTTACCGCTGGCAGGGCGGAATCACTGAAGCTTTCTTT
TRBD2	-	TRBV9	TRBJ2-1	CASSVGGRESYNEQFF	TGTGCCAGCAGCGTAGGTGGGCGGGAGTCCTACAATGAGCAGTTCTTC
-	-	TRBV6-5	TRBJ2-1	CASTRGIQGNEQFF	TGTGCCAGCACCCGAGGGATACAGGGAAATGAGCAGTTCTTC
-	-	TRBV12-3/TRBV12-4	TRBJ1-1	CASSLGFDREAFF	TGTGCCAGCAGTTTAGGGTTCGACAGGGAAGCTTTCTTT
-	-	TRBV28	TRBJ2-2	CASSSGNTGELFF	TGTGCCAGCAGTTCAGGGAACACCGGGGAGCTGTTTTTT
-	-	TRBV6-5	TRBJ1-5	CASSYSSQGTDQPQHF	TGTGCCAGCAGTTACTCGAGTCAGGGAACCGATCAGCCCCAGCATTTT
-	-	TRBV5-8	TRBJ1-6	CASSLAQDSSYNSPLHF	TGTGCCAGCAGCTTGGCCCAGGACAGCTCCTATAATTCACCCCTCCACTTT
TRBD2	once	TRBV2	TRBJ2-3	CASTGTSGRDTQYF	TGTGCCAGCACAGGGACTAGCGGGAGAGATACGCAGTATTTT
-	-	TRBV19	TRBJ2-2	CASVGSNTGELFF	TGTGCCAGTGTCGGTTCTAACACCGGGGAGCTGTTTTTT
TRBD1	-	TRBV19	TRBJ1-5	CASNPTGGGQPQHF	TGTGCCAGTAACCCGACAGGGGGGGGACAGCCCCAGCATTTT
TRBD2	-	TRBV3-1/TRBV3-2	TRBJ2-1	CASSHREGRNEQFF	TGTGCCAGCAGCCATCGGGAGGGCCGAAATGAGCAGTTCTTC
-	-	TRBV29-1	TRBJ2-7	CSVYESGGLEQYF	TGCAGCGTTTATGAATCAGGGGGGCTCGAGCAGTACTTC
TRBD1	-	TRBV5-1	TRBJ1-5	CASSLDGTGGQPQHF	TGCGCCAGCAGCTTGGATGGGACAGGGGGTCAGCCCCAGCATTTT
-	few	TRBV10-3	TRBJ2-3	CAIAQTDTQYF	TGTGCCATTGCCCAGACAGATACGCAGTATTTT
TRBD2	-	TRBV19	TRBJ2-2	CASTGTSGRRGDGELFF	TGTGCCAGTACCGGGACTAGCGGGAGGCGTGGGGACGGGGAGCTGTTTTTT
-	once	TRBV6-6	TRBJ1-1	CASSYPDSGQGAFF	TGTGCCAGCAGTTACCCAGACAGCGGGCAAGGAGCTTTCTTT
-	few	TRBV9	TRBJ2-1	CASSVVDSYVIEQFF	TGTGCCAGCAGCGTAGTGGACTCCTACGTGATTGAGCAGTTCTTC
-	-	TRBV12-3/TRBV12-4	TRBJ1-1	CASSFGENTEAFF	TGTGCCAGCAGTTTCGGGGAGAACACTGAAGCTTTCTTT
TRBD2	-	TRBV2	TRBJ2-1	CASSTTSGSYNEQFF	TGTGCCAGCAGCACAACTAGCGGGAGTTACAATGAGCAGTTCTTC
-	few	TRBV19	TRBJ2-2	CASSIPPGNTGELFF	TGTGCCAGTAGTATCCCCCCCGGGAACACCGGGGAGCTGTTTTTT
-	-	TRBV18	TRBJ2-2	CASSLTGELFF	TGTGCCAGCTCTCTAACCGGGGAGCTGTTTTTT
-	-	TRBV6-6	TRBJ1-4	CASSPLPSEKLFF	TGTGCCAGCAGCCCCCTTCCGTCTGAAAAACTGTTTTTT
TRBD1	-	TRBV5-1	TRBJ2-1	CASSVQGSEQFF	TGCGCCAGCAGCGTACAGGGGAGTGAGCAGTTCTTC
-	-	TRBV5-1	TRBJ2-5	CASSSLRGGGEGETQYF	TGCGCCAGCAGCTCGCTGCGAGGGGGGGGCGAAGGGGAGACCCAGTACTTC
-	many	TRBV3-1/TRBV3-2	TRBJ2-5	CASSQWAGKETQYF	TGTGCCAGCAGCCAATGGGCAGGGAAAGAGACCCAGTACTTC
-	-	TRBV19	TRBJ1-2	CASTSLGGGRYGYTF	TGTGCCAGTACCTCACTGGGAGGGGGACGGTATGGCTACACCTTC
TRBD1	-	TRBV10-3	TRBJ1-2	CAITLGQGKDYGYTF	TGTGCCATCACCCTGGGACAGGGTAAAGACTATGGCTACACCTTC
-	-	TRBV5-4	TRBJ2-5	CASSWRDVNQETQYF	TGTGCCAGCAGCTGGAGGGACGTAAACCAAGAGACCCAGTACTTC
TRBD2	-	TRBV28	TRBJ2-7	CASTPGGSGNEQYF	TGTGCCAGCACCCCGGGCGGGAGCGGGAACGAGCAGTACTTC
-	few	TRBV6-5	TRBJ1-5	CASSYSARGNQPQHF	TGTGCCAGCAGTTACTCGGCGAGGGGGAATCAGCCCCAGCATTTT
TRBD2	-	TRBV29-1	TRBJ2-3	CSVTPTSGSDADTQYF	TGCAGCGTCACCCCTACTAGCGGGAGCGATGCGGATACGCAGTATTTT
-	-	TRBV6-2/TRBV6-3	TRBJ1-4	CASSYSGIGEKLFF	TGTGCCAGCAGTTACTCCGGTATTGGTGAAAAACTGTTTTTT
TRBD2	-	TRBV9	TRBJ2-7	CASSAGLGLGYEQYF	TGTGCCAGCAGCGCGGGACTAGGACTCGGCTACGAGCAGTACTTC
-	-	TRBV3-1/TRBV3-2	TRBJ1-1	CASSHAWQTMEGAFF	TGTGCCAGCAGTCATGCATGGCAGACCATGGAGGGAGCTTTCTTT